This is a list of T cell receptor beta chains from one sample in a study of T cell responses to AZD1222 COVID-19 vaccine. Only in-frame clones appear in the TCRdb table, and some are missing; sequencing was by immunoSEQ multiplex PCR. The sample has 150,000 to 200,000 clones; approximately 94% are singletons. Sample: peripheral blood, taken 28 days after the second dose of the MenACWY control vaccine. The receptor set was obtained from an adult who received the MenACWY meningococcal vaccine as a control. The CDR3 runs from the conserved cysteine through the conserved F or W. A D gene is named only where the DNA matches it firmly. Clone size, where shown, is once, few, many, or a class for clones that have expanded.

CDR3: CASSSLATNEKLFF; DNA: TGTGCCAGCAGCTCGTTAGCAACTAATGAAAAACTGTTTTTT; size: NA; V: TRBV5-5; J: TRBJ1-4; D: NA
CDR3: CASSDKTGGNTEAFF; DNA: TGTGCCAGCAGTGATAAGACAGGGGGGAACACTGAAGCTTTCTTT; size: once; V: TRBV6-1; J: TRBJ1-1; D: TRBD1
CDR3: CASSQGRDRPQHF; DNA: TGCGCCAGCAGCCAAGGAAGAGATCGGCCCCAGCATTTT; size: NA; V: TRBV4-3; J: TRBJ1-5; D: NA
CDR3: CASSELAYNEQFF; DNA: TGTGCCAGCAGCGAACTAGCGTACAATGAGCAGTTCTTC; size: NA; V: TRBV11-3; J: TRBJ2-1; D: TRBD2
CDR3: CAWSVWTGGDYGYTF; DNA: TGTGCCTGGAGTGTCTGGACAGGGGGGGACTATGGCTACACCTTC; size: NA; V: TRBV30; J: TRBJ1-2; D: TRBD1
CDR3: CASSYRPGGQFF; DNA: TGTGCCAGCAGTTACAGGCCAGGGGGCCAGTTCTTC; size: NA; V: TRBV6-2/TRBV6-3; J: TRBJ2-1; D: TRBD1
CDR3: CASSEARSGYGYTF; DNA: TGTGCCAGCAGTGAGGCCAGGTCAGGGTATGGCTACACCTTC; size: NA; V: TRBV2; J: TRBJ1-2; D: NA
CDR3: CASSPGLAGSYEQYF; DNA: TGTGCTAGCAGCCCCGGACTAGCGGGTTCCTACGAGCAGTACTTC; size: few; V: TRBV7-7; J: TRBJ2-7; D: TRBD2
CDR3: CASSPSETSGLFYEQYF; DNA: TGTGCCAGCAGTCCATCCGAAACTAGCGGACTTTTCTACGAGCAGTACTTC; size: NA; V: TRBV28; J: TRBJ2-7; D: TRBD2
CDR3: CASSKVRAGSYNEQFF; DNA: TGTGCCAGCAGCAAAGTCAGGGCGGGGTCATACAATGAGCAGTTCTTC; size: NA; V: TRBV21-1; J: TRBJ2-1; D: NA
CDR3: CASSARGIQNNEQFF; DNA: TGTGCCAGCAGCGCCCGGGGGATACAGAACAATGAGCAGTTCTTC; size: NA; V: TRBV7-9; J: TRBJ2-1; D: NA
CDR3: CAWSPGPAGANVLTF; DNA: TGTGCCTGGAGTCCGGGCCCAGCCGGGGCCAACGTCCTGACTTTC; size: NA; V: TRBV30; J: TRBJ2-6; D: NA
CDR3: CAQGRSGHTDTQYF; DNA: TGTGCGCAGGGGCGGAGCGGGCACACAGATACGCAGTATTTT; size: once; V: TRBV5-4; J: TRBJ2-3; D: NA
CDR3: CASSLEQYEQFF; DNA: TGTGCCAGCAGCTTAGAACAGTATGAGCAGTTCTTC; size: NA; V: TRBV7-9; J: TRBJ2-1; D: NA
CDR3: CASKSTGANTGELFF; DNA: TGTGCCAGCAAGTCGACGGGTGCGAACACCGGGGAGCTGTTTTTT; size: once; V: TRBV2; J: TRBJ2-2; D: NA
CDR3: CASSLSGVGGELFF; DNA: TGTGCTAGCAGCTTATCAGGGGTCGGCGGGGAGCTGTTTTTT; size: NA; V: TRBV7-7; J: TRBJ2-2; D: NA
CDR3: CASSRGTSYGYTF; DNA: TGTGCCAGCAGCCGAGGGACAAGCTATGGCTACACCTTC; size: NA; V: TRBV25-1; J: TRBJ1-2; D: NA
CDR3: CASGPPGRRNTEAFF; DNA: TGTGCTAGTGGTCCCCCGGGTAGGAGAAACACTGAAGCTTTCTTT; size: NA; V: TRBV12-5; J: TRBJ1-1; D: NA
CDR3: CASSQGPAGNQPQHF; DNA: TGTGCCAGCTCACAGGGGCCCGCCGGAAATCAGCCCCAGCATTTT; size: NA; V: TRBV18; J: TRBJ1-5; D: NA
CDR3: CASSFGTGGLNTEAFF; DNA: TGCGCCAGCAGCTTCGGGACAGGGGGTTTGAACACTGAAGCTTTCTTT; size: NA; V: TRBV5-1; J: TRBJ1-1; D: TRBD1
CDR3: CASSQILGQDARLGEKLFF; DNA: TGTGCCAGCAGTCAAATCCTAGGCCAGGATGCCCGCCTTGGGGAAAAACTGTTTTTT; size: NA; V: TRBV7-4; J: TRBJ1-4; D: NA
CDR3: CASSQVRRSYNEQFF; DNA: TGTGCCAGCAGCCAAGTTAGGAGATCCTACAATGAGCAGTTCTTC; size: NA; V: TRBV14; J: TRBJ2-1; D: NA
CDR3: CASSVGPYEQYF; DNA: TGTGCCAGCAGCGTAGGACCCTACGAGCAGTACTTC; size: NA; V: TRBV9; J: TRBJ2-7; D: NA
CDR3: CASSKERSSSNYGYTF; DNA: TGTGCCAGCAGCAAAGAAAGATCGTCATCTAACTATGGCTACACCTTC; size: NA; V: TRBV21-1; J: TRBJ1-2; D: NA
CDR3: CASSFGGGPGEQYF; DNA: TGTGCCAGCAGCTTTGGGGGAGGGCCAGGGGAGCAGTACTTC; size: NA; V: TRBV7-2; J: TRBJ2-7; D: TRBD2
CDR3: CASTTAKAGTQYF; DNA: TGTGCCAGCACCACGGCCAAGGCGGGGACCCAGTACTTC; size: once; V: TRBV12-3/TRBV12-4; J: TRBJ2-5; D: NA
CDR3: CASTPPSRVHRLTYEQYF; DNA: TGTGCCAGCACCCCCCCGTCTCGGGTCCACCGCCTTACCTACGAGCAGTACTTC; size: NA; V: TRBV6-6; J: TRBJ2-7; D: NA
CDR3: CASSRDRSFSNQPQHF; DNA: TGTGCCAGCAGTCGGGACAGATCCTTTAGCAATCAGCCCCAGCATTTT; size: NA; V: TRBV2; J: TRBJ1-5; D: TRBD1
CDR3: CASSYLTGSSYEQYF; DNA: TGTGCCAGCAGTTACTTGACGGGGAGCTCCTACGAGCAGTACTTC; size: NA; V: TRBV2; J: TRBJ2-7; D: NA
CDR3: CASSFLAYNEQFF; DNA: TGTGCCAGCAGCTTCCTTGCCTACAATGAGCAGTTCTTC; size: NA; V: TRBV11-2; J: TRBJ2-1; D: NA
CDR3: CSASPGEETQYF; DNA: TGCAGTGCTAGTCCAGGGGAGGAGACCCAGTACTTC; size: few; V: TRBV20-1; J: TRBJ2-5; D: NA
CDR3: CAASRASNYGYTF; DNA: TGTGCCGCGTCGAGGGCGTCTAACTATGGCTACACCTTC; size: NA; V: TRBV25-1; J: TRBJ1-2; D: NA
CDR3: CASSPRLAGVNEQYF; DNA: TGTGCCAGCAGTCCTAGGCTAGCGGGAGTGAACGAGCAGTACTTC; size: NA; V: TRBV27; J: TRBJ2-7; D: TRBD2
CDR3: CASSPGNGNYGYTF; DNA: TGTGCCAGCAGTCCAGGGAATGGAAACTATGGCTACACCTTC; size: NA; V: TRBV6-4; J: TRBJ1-2; D: NA
CDR3: CSVEARQGNYNEQFF; DNA: TGCAGCGTTGAAGCGCGGCAGGGTAACTACAATGAGCAGTTCTTC; size: once; V: TRBV29-1; J: TRBJ2-1; D: NA
CDR3: CASRGTAEREPSGNTIYF; DNA: TGTGCCAGCAGAGGGACAGCTGAGAGAGAACCCTCTGGAAACACCATATATTTT; size: NA; V: TRBV2; J: TRBJ1-3; D: TRBD1
CDR3: CASSLEFQGGALHF; DNA: TGTGCCAGCAGCTTAGAATTCCAGGGGGGAGCCCTCCACTTT; size: NA; V: TRBV11-3; J: TRBJ1-6; D: TRBD1
CDR3: CASSPGGADGYTF; DNA: TGTGCCAGCTCACCCGGGGGGGCCGATGGCTACACCTTC; size: few; V: TRBV18; J: TRBJ1-2; D: NA
CDR3: CASSLGNGDTEAFF; DNA: TGCGCCAGCAGCTTGGGCAACGGTGACACTGAAGCTTTCTTT; size: NA; V: TRBV5-1; J: TRBJ1-1; D: NA
CDR3: CASSYSHGTGAETQYF; DNA: TGTGCCAGCAGTTACTCACACGGAACAGGGGCAGAGACCCAGTACTTC; size: NA; V: TRBV6-5; J: TRBJ2-5; D: TRBD1
CDR3: CASSPAWQEPQHF; DNA: TGTGCCAGCTCACCGGCGTGGCAGGAGCCCCAGCATTTT; size: NA; V: TRBV18; J: TRBJ1-5; D: NA
CDR3: CASPAREAGNTIYF; DNA: TGTGCCAGCCCGGCCCGCGAGGCGGGAAACACCATATATTTT; size: NA; V: TRBV6-5; J: TRBJ1-3; D: NA
CDR3: CASSDYNSPLHF; DNA: TGTGCCAGCAGCGATTATAATTCACCCCTCCACTTT; size: NA; V: TRBV6-5; J: TRBJ1-6; D: NA
CDR3: CASSGRWTGPSNTEAFF; DNA: TGTGCCAGCAGTGGGCGGTGGACAGGACCCTCGAACACTGAAGCTTTCTTT; size: NA; V: TRBV6-1; J: TRBJ1-1; D: TRBD1
CDR3: CASSFGTGAYEQYF; DNA: TGTGCCAGCAGTTTCGGGACAGGGGCCTACGAGCAGTACTTC; size: NA; V: TRBV27; J: TRBJ2-7; D: TRBD1
CDR3: CASSPMGAEAFF; DNA: TGTGCCAGCAGTCCGATGGGCGCTGAAGCTTTCTTT; size: NA; V: TRBV25-1; J: TRBJ1-1; D: NA
CDR3: CASSLMPGQGNEKLFF; DNA: TGTGCCAGCAGCTTGATGCCGGGACAGGGAAATGAAAAACTGTTTTTT; size: NA; V: TRBV5-5; J: TRBJ1-4; D: TRBD1
CDR3: CASSLMSGSEAFF; DNA: TGTGCCAGCAGCTTGATGTCGGGCAGTGAAGCTTTCTTT; size: NA; V: TRBV11-3; J: TRBJ1-1; D: NA
CDR3: CASSSQIAGGSPLHF; DNA: TGTGCCAGCAGCTCACAAATAGCGGGTGGTTCACCCCTCCACTTT; size: NA; V: TRBV7-2; J: TRBJ1-6; D: NA
CDR3: CASRPVWVQPQHF; DNA: TGTGCCAGCAGGCCCGTCTGGGTTCAGCCCCAGCATTTT; size: NA; V: TRBV28; J: TRBJ1-5; D: NA
CDR3: CAISALGGGSNQPQHF; DNA: TGTGCCATCAGCGCCTTGGGGGGGGGAAGCAATCAGCCCCAGCATTTT; size: NA; V: TRBV10-3; J: TRBJ1-5; D: NA
CDR3: CASSLVGQGAGEQYF; DNA: TGTGCCAGCAGCTTAGTGGGACAGGGGGCGGGGGAGCAGTACTTC; size: NA; V: TRBV7-2; J: TRBJ2-7; D: TRBD1
CDR3: CASRSTNLGELFF; DNA: TGTGCCAGCAGGTCTACCAACTTAGGGGAGCTGTTTTTT; size: NA; V: TRBV28; J: TRBJ2-2; D: NA
CDR3: CASSPTGPGSVGGNEQFF; DNA: TGTGCCAGTAGTCCAACCGGGCCGGGCAGCGTAGGGGGCAATGAGCAGTTCTTC; size: NA; V: TRBV19; J: TRBJ2-1; D: NA
CDR3: CASRDPSGQGLAVYEQYF; DNA: TGTGCCAGCAGAGACCCGTCCGGACAAGGACTAGCGGTATACGAGCAGTACTTC; size: NA; V: TRBV5-8; J: TRBJ2-7; D: TRBD2